The rows below give T cell receptor beta chains drawn from one sample of a study of identical twins. TCRdb itself ran the 5' RACE reads through MiXCR, one entry per CDR3 protein. Altogether around 570,000 distinct CDR3 sequences are present, roughly 9.9% being singletons, with the ten largest covering roughly 3%. The same data also contributed to another study, on yellow fever vaccine responses in identical twins.

The specimen sequenced was PBMCs. The receptors derive from a woman in her late teens or twenties in good health. The CDR3 runs from the conserved cysteine through the conserved F or W. The D gene is left open where the match is weak. Clone sizes are given selectively: once, few, many, or a class where the clone is expanded.

TRBV4-3	-	TRBJ2-7	-	CASSQGQVWAGEQYF	TGCGCCAGCAGCCAAGGGCAGGTGTGGGCTGGGGAGCAGTACTTC
TRBV4-2	-	TRBJ2-1	TRBD2	CASSQGRLAGVDNEQFF	TGTGCCAGCAGCCAGGGGCGACTAGCGGGAGTAGACAATGAGCAGTTCTTC
TRBV7-9	few	TRBJ2-3	-	CASTKRAPGVYTQYF	TGTGCCAGCACCAAGCGGGCCCCGGGAGTGTATACGCAGTATTTT
TRBV4-2	-	TRBJ2-6	TRBD1	CASSRAGTGGFGANVLTF	TGTGCCAGCAGCCGAGCCGGGACAGGGGGATTTGGGGCCAACGTCCTGACTTTC
TRBV12-3/TRBV12-4	many	TRBJ1-1	TRBD1	CASSLRTGGGWAFF	TGTGCCAGCAGTTTAAGGACAGGGGGAGGTTGGGCTTTCTTT
TRBV6-1	many	TRBJ2-4	-	CASNPGQGNIQYF	TGTGCCAGCAATCCAGGTCAGGGAAACATTCAGTACTTC
TRBV11-2	few	TRBJ2-1	-	CASSSTTSMGQYNEQFF	TGTGCCAGCAGCTCCACAACTAGCATGGGGCAATACAATGAGCAGTTCTTC
TRBV12-3/TRBV12-4	many	TRBJ2-1	-	CASSLEEGAYNEQFF	TGTGCCAGCAGTTTAGAGGAGGGAGCCTACAATGAGCAGTTCTTC
TRBV6-5	many	TRBJ2-1	-	CASSHGGENEQFF	TGTGCCAGCAGTCACGGGGGTGAGAATGAGCAGTTCTTC
TRBV15	-	TRBJ2-7	-	CATSREPRGPYEQYF	TGTGCCACCAGCAGAGAACCGCGGGGCCCTTACGAGCAGTACTTC
TRBV5-6	many	TRBJ2-3	-	CASTLTASTDTQYF	TGTGCCAGCACCCTGACGGCTAGCACAGATACGCAGTATTTT
TRBV7-2	-	TRBJ1-1	-	CASSLALPREAFF	TGTGCCAGCAGCTTAGCCCTCCCACGAGAAGCTTTCTTT
TRBV6-1	many	TRBJ2-2	-	CASSINQRTGELFF	TGTGCCAGCAGCATAAATCAGCGGACCGGGGAGCTGTTTTTT
TRBV20-1	few	TRBJ2-7	-	CSASRTPFSYEQYF	TGCAGTGCTAGTCGTACGCCGTTTTCTTACGAGCAGTACTTC
TRBV5-1	many	TRBJ2-7	TRBD1	CASSGETGASSYEQYF	TGCGCCAGCAGCGGAGAGACAGGGGCGAGCTCCTACGAGCAGTACTTC
TRBV12-3/TRBV12-4	-	TRBJ2-1	TRBD2	CASSALAGGGEQFF	TGTGCCAGCAGTGCCCTAGCGGGGGGAGGTGAGCAGTTCTTC
TRBV27	-	TRBJ1-5	TRBD1	CASSFLPKSRQGDQPQHF	TGTGCCAGCAGTTTTTTACCGAAGTCAAGACAGGGAGACCAGCCCCAGCATTTT
TRBV12-3/TRBV12-4	many	TRBJ2-1	TRBD2	CASSLGPGGEQFF	TGTGCCAGCAGTCTCGGACCGGGAGGTGAGCAGTTCTTC
TRBV10-3	-	TRBJ1-1	TRBD1	CAISESGAGGGF	TGTGCCATCAGTGAGTCGGGGGCAGGGGGCGGATTT
TRBV6-5	few	TRBJ2-2	-	CASSSPRRTGELFF	TGTGCCAGCAGTTCCCCCAGACGCACCGGGGAGCTGTTTTTT
TRBV7-6	few	TRBJ2-5	TRBD2	CASSLGTSGVTAETQYF	TGTGCCAGCAGCTTAGGGACTAGCGGGGTCACTGCGGAGACCCAGTACTTC
TRBV2	-	TRBJ1-5	-	CASSRRDTINQPQHF	TGTGCCAGCAGCCGCCGGGACACCATTAATCAGCCCCAGCATTTT
TRBV28	-	TRBJ2-7	-	CASSVVVSGYEQYF	TGTGCCAGCAGTGTCGTAGTCTCGGGTTACGAGCAGTACTTC
TRBV7-3	many	TRBJ1-1	-	CASSLRRNTEAFF	TGTGCCAGCAGCTTAAGACGGAACACTGAAGCTTTCTTT
TRBV29-1	many	TRBJ1-4	TRBD1	CSVVSGTENEKLFF	TGCAGCGTTGTTTCCGGGACAGAAAATGAAAAACTGTTTTTT
TRBV7-6	many	TRBJ2-1	TRBD2	CASSPLRGLAHNEQFF	TGTGCCAGCAGTCCCTTGAGGGGACTAGCCCACAATGAGCAGTTCTTC
TRBV19	few	TRBJ2-2	TRBD1	CASTEGQGLVAGELFF	TGTGCCAGTACCGAGGGACAGGGTTTGGTCGCCGGGGAGCTGTTTTTT
TRBV9	many	TRBJ2-1	-	CASSVAGDTYNEQFF	TGTGCCAGCAGCGTAGCTGGGGACACTTACAATGAGCAGTTCTTC
TRBV5-8	-	TRBJ1-1	-	CASSLVITEAFF	TGTGCCAGCAGCCTAGTAATAACTGAAGCTTTCTTT
TRBV5-1	-	TRBJ2-3	-	CASSKIVGTDTQYF	TGCGCCAGCAGCAAAATAGTTGGCACAGATACGCAGTATTTT
TRBV15	-	TRBJ2-5	TRBD1	CATSRQGALETQYF	TGTGCCACCAGCAGGCAGGGGGCCCTAGAGACCCAGTACTTC
TRBV4-2	many	TRBJ1-3	TRBD1	CASSQRQGAGNTIYF	TGTGCCAGCAGCCAAAGACAGGGGGCTGGAAACACCATATATTTT
TRBV7-3	-	TRBJ2-3	-	CASSQEGMADTQYF	TGTGCCAGCAGCCAAGAAGGGATGGCAGATACGCAGTATTTT
TRBV12-3/TRBV12-4	-	TRBJ2-3	-	CASSFRGADTQYF	TGTGCCAGCTCCTTTAGGGGGGCAGATACGCAGTATTTT
TRBV18	few	TRBJ2-2	-	CASSPIGGGTGELFF	TGTGCCAGCTCACCGATAGGAGGGGGCACCGGGGAGCTGTTTTTT
TRBV20-1	-	TRBJ2-3	-	CSAPRQSSTDTQYF	TGCAGTGCCCCCCGACAGTCTAGCACAGATACGCAGTATTTT
TRBV29-1	-	TRBJ2-7	-	CSVEDSRVAGTSGEQYF	TGCAGCGTTGAAGATAGTCGGGTAGCTGGTACCTCTGGCGAGCAGTACTTC
TRBV29-1	few	TRBJ2-7	TRBD2	CSATGLAGDSYEQYF	TGCAGCGCTACGGGACTAGCGGGAGATTCCTACGAGCAGTACTTC
TRBV29-1	few	TRBJ2-3	-	CSVVPSDGDTQYF	TGCAGCGTTGTACCTAGCGACGGGGATACGCAGTATTTT
TRBV27	many	TRBJ2-5	-	CASTKGETQYF	TGTGCCAGCACCAAAGGGGAGACCCAGTACTTC
TRBV20-1	many	TRBJ2-5	TRBD1	CSARDRGQETQYF	TGCAGTGCTAGGGACAGGGGCCAAGAGACCCAGTACTTC
TRBV5-5	few	TRBJ2-1	-	CASSLARWGNEQFF	TGTGCCAGCAGCTTGGCCCGATGGGGCAATGAGCAGTTCTTC
TRBV5-6	many	TRBJ2-3	-	CASSREGQGTDTQYF	TGTGCCAGCAGCCGGGAGGGACAGGGAACAGATACGCAGTATTTT
TRBV7-8	few	TRBJ2-1	TRBD2	CASSLARLAGAYNEQFF	TGTGCCAGCAGCTTAGCTAGACTAGCGGGGGCATACAATGAGCAGTTCTTC
TRBV28	few	TRBJ2-1	TRBD1	CASSLTGSHNEQFF	TGTGCCAGCAGCCTGACAGGGTCCCACAATGAGCAGTTCTTC
TRBV7-3	many	TRBJ1-1	-	CASSHSGAEAFF	TGTGCCAGCAGCCACTCGGGGGCTGAAGCTTTCTTT
TRBV7-9	-	TRBJ2-5	-	CASSLLSLGGTQYF	TGTGCCAGCAGCTTATTGTCCTTAGGAGGGACCCAGTACTTC
TRBV4-3	-	TRBJ2-2	-	CASSQAMPFGINTGELFF	TGCGCCAGCAGCCAAGCAATGCCCTTCGGGATCAACACCGGGGAGCTGTTTTTT
TRBV28	-	TRBJ2-2	TRBD1	CASSIQTGYTGELFF	TGTGCCAGCAGTATCCAGACAGGGTACACCGGGGAGCTGTTTTTT
TRBV29-1	few	TRBJ2-7	TRBD2	CSVAGLAGASWEQYF	TGCAGCGTTGCAGGACTAGCGGGAGCCTCTTGGGAGCAGTACTTC
TRBV18	many	TRBJ2-1	-	CASSLGRDREQFF	TGTGCCAGCTCCCTTGGCAGGGATCGCGAGCAGTTCTTC
TRBV5-6	many	TRBJ2-7	-	CASSTGTPVEQYF	TGTGCCAGCAGCACAGGGACACCCGTTGAGCAGTACTTC
TRBV27	-	TRBJ2-1	-	CASRERPDTWYNEQFF	TGTGCCAGCAGGGAGAGGCCGGATACATGGTACAATGAGCAGTTCTTC
TRBV20-1	few	TRBJ2-7	TRBD2	CSALRLAGTYEQYF	TGCAGTGCTCTGAGACTAGCGGGTACCTACGAGCAGTACTTC
TRBV10-3	many	TRBJ2-7	-	CAISEGPTGEQYF	TGTGCCATCAGTGAGGGGCCCACCGGGGAGCAGTACTTC
TRBV7-2	few	TRBJ2-2	-	CASSLRAGRENTGELFF	TGTGCCAGCAGCTTAAGGGCCGGCCGTGAAAACACCGGGGAGCTGTTTTTT
TRBV10-3	many	TRBJ2-5	TRBD1	CAISDPGTAQETQYF	TGTGCCATCAGTGACCCTGGGACAGCGCAAGAGACCCAGTACTTC
TRBV7-2	many	TRBJ2-5	-	CASSLGGGPQETQYF	TGTGCCAGCAGCTTAGGCGGGGGCCCTCAAGAGACCCAGTACTTC
TRBV11-2	few	TRBJ2-2	-	CASRLRGRGAVNTGELFF	TGTGCCAGCAGACTTAGAGGCAGGGGCGCGGTAAACACCGGGGAGCTGTTTTTT
TRBV7-2	many	TRBJ2-7	TRBD2	CASSRGGSAYEQYF	TGTGCCAGCAGCCGGGGAGGGAGCGCCTACGAGCAGTACTTC